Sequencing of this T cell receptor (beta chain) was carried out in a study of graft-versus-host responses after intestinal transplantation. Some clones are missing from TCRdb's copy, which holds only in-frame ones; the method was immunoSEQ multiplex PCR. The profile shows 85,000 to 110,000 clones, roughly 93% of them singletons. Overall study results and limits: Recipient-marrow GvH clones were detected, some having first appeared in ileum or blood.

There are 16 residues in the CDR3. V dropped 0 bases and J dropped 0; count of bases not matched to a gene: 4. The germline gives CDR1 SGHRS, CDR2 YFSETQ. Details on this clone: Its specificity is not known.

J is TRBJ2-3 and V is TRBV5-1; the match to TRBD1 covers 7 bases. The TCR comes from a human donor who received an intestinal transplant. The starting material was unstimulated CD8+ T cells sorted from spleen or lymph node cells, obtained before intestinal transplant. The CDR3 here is CASSLAGQESTDTQYF. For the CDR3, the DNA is TGCGCCAGCAGCTTGGCCGGACAGGAGAGCACAGATACGCAGTATTTT.